This is a list of T cell receptor beta chains from one sample in a study of blood T cell repertoires in COVID-19. Here immunoSEQ multiplex PCR was the method, and the copy in TCRdb shows in-frame clones only, minus some. The data hold 90,000 to 130,000 clones, with over 70% observed a single time. Sequencing was performed on peripheral blood. The receptors here all came from a woman in her 70s with acute or convalescent COVID-19. CDR3s leave out the opening cysteine and the closing phenylalanine or tryptophan. The D gene is left open where the match is weak.

TRBV19	TRBJ2-4	TRBD1	AIGTGEGIQY
TRBV7-9	TRBJ2-7	.	ASSPLADRRSYEQY
TRBV1	TRBJ2-3	.	TSSQDQGVATSGVDTQY
TRBV24-1	TRBJ1-5	TRBD1	ATSEGQGGQPQH
TRBV18	TRBJ2-1	.	ASSPQDYEQF
TRBV3-1/TRBV3-2	TRBJ2-2	TRBD1	ASSQNRGTGELF
TRBV4-1	TRBJ2-7	TRBD2	ASSQNPSGSYEQY
TRBV5-1	TRBJ2-6	.	ASSPWTGTSGANVLT
TRBV7-2	TRBJ1-6	.	ASSSVGLIGLH
TRBV27	TRBJ1-5	.	ASSFSSSNQPQH
TRBV21-1	TRBJ2-1	.	ASSKEERTGETNEQF
TRBV15	TRBJ1-2	.	ATSVGTDYGYT
TRBV19	TRBJ1-4	.	ASSWGPELF
TRBV30	TRBJ1-1	.	AYQTGNTEAF
TRBV19	TRBJ1-1	TRBD1	ASLPGQGVRAEAF
TRBV4-2	TRBJ2-3	TRBD2	AGGEDTQY
TRBV6-2/TRBV6-3	TRBJ1-5	.	ASSYYPGLEPQH
TRBV18	TRBJ2-1	.	ASTSRESYNEQF
TRBV29-1	TRBJ2-1	TRBD2	SGEGLAGGPYNEQF
TRBV19	TRBJ1-1	.	ASSEGRGTEAF
TRBV15	TRBJ2-7	TRBD2	ATSKTREARYEQY
TRBV2	TRBJ1-2	.	ASSWTGSYGYT
TRBV9	TRBJ2-2	.	ASSAEILTSGELF
TRBV2	TRBJ1-2	.	ASSAIQGGNGYT
TRBV27	TRBJ2-3	TRBD2	ASSPVSGRGQGGTDTQY
TRBV28	TRBJ2-1	.	ASSFFNEQF
TRBV3-1/TRBV3-2	TRBJ2-6	.	ASSHTGSGANVLT
TRBV5-1	TRBJ2-1	TRBD1	ASSLGTGRNEQF
TRBV6-5	TRBJ2-3	.	ASSPDSSTDTQY
TRBV24-1	TRBJ2-1	TRBD2	ATSVWGSGGYNEQF
TRBV10-2	TRBJ1-2	TRBD1	ACSETGPTYGYT
TRBV11-2	TRBJ2-3	TRBD2	ASSLGTSGGTDTQY
TRBV24-1	TRBJ2-3	TRBD2	ATSDRTSGSTDTQY
TRBV2	TRBJ2-7	TRBD1	ASSKRTGGNEQY
TRBV18	TRBJ1-2	TRBD1	ASSPGQGAWGYT
TRBV5-6	TRBJ1-1	TRBD1	ASSFWDRGANTEAF
TRBV19	TRBJ1-5	TRBD1	ASTRDRVSQPQH
TRBV21-1	TRBJ2-7	.	ASSNSSGTGDEQY
TRBV13	TRBJ2-5	TRBD2	ASRRERGGQETQY
TRBV2	TRBJ1-5	TRBD1	ASSKGQGNQPQH
TRBV27	TRBJ2-1	TRBD2	ASRGTSGGAWF